A selection of T cell receptor beta chains follows, all from one sample in a study of graft-versus-host responses after intestinal transplantation. The method was immunoSEQ multiplex PCR; TCRdb's version includes in-frame clones alone and lacks a portion of them. The sample has approximately 90,000 clones, about 92% seen once. No antigens are known for them. The sequencing here drew on unstimulated CD8+ T cells sorted from spleen or lymph node cells, taken before intestinal transplant. The source is a human donor who received an intestinal transplant. Each CDR3 is given without its conserved first and last residue. Fields, in order: V gene, J gene, CDR3 protein.

TRBV5-6	TRBJ2-1	ASSDGQERINEQF
TRBV25-1	TRBJ2-3	ASSEPDREATDTQY
TRBV7-9	TRBJ2-2	ASSLLYRNTGELF
TRBV4-1	TRBJ2-1	ASSQGPLTSGGEGEQF
TRBV11-2	TRBJ2-3	ASSHWAPISGSTDTQY
TRBV27	TRBJ2-7	ASSLDLGGIQY
TRBV5-8	TRBJ2-7	ASAAAYEQY
TRBV12-5	TRBJ1-4	ASGPRQGSEKLF
TRBV7-9	TRBJ2-5	ASSLVGGADQETQY
TRBV11-2	TRBJ2-6	ASSLQAFSGANVLT
TRBV4-3	TRBJ2-2	ASSQDQSGGNTGELF
TRBV9	TRBJ2-7	ASSVGGGAYEQY
TRBV11-2	TRBJ2-3	ASSLETSPDTQY
TRBV27	TRBJ2-3	ASRRRWDSYTDTQY
TRBV4-3	TRBJ1-1	ASSQGGGRDYLGTEAF
TRBV9	TRBJ2-3	ASSVDSSLGDTQY
TRBV27	TRBJ2-1	ASSSAGGAGREQF
TRBV27	TRBJ1-1	ASSSGLGNTEAF
TRBV29-1	TRBJ1-2	SVAANYGYT
TRBV6-4	TRBJ2-1	ASSDLKWARHNEQF
TRBV7-8	TRBJ1-2	ASSLVGRALGGYT
TRBV7-9	TRBJ2-4	ASSFLAGDLGAKNIQY
TRBV19	TRBJ1-3	ASSIGRGWEFWATFSGNTIY
TRBV27	TRBJ1-3	ASSLSRDRAISGNTIY
TRBV7-2	TRBJ2-1	ASSSGGTSGDEQF
TRBV27	TRBJ2-3	ASSWTSLSTDTQY
TRBV15	TRBJ1-1	ATSRDFTGEAF
TRBV11-3	TRBJ1-2	ASSPRTGEGGYT
TRBV9	TRBJ2-5	ASSQTGRKETQY
TRBV7-8	TRBJ1-1	ASSAGTGGTEAF
TRBV6-5	TRBJ1-1	ASNIDRGTEAF
TRBV18	TRBJ2-7	ASSLTGGSYEQY
TRBV19	TRBJ1-1	ASSIGQEIEAF
TRBV7-8	TRBJ2-3	ASSSGLAGGTDTQY
TRBV20-1	TRBJ2-1	SARLVSEQF
TRBV7-9	TRBJ2-1	ASSSNTRQGSNEQF
TRBV6-1	TRBJ1-4	ASSDPGQGGNEKLF
TRBV9	TRBJ1-2	ASSASGTGNGGYT
TRBV7-2	TRBJ2-1	ASSLGGGYVNEQF
TRBV6-6	TRBJ1-2	ASSYSTGDGYT
TRBV2	TRBJ2-7	ASSASGTGIEQY
TRBV27	TRBJ2-2	ASTSKAGAHTGELF
TRBV4-1	TRBJ2-3	ASSQRTPSTDTQY
TRBV5-8	TRBJ2-3	ASSFGTGSSTDTQY
TRBV18	TRBJ1-2	ASSPGGARFIDGYT
TRBV30	TRBJ2-7	AWSVAGGYEQY
TRBV9	TRBJ2-3	ASSETGSKAGADTQY
TRBV4-3	TRBJ2-2	ASSQGLAGGLNTGELF
TRBV27	TRBJ2-7	ASSLFSGGYEQY
TRBV14	TRBJ2-7	ASSQDFRDSSSYEQY
TRBV4-3	TRBJ2-7	ASSQVPGYYEQY
TRBV27	TRBJ1-4	ASSSHREATNEKLF
TRBV9	TRBJ1-2	ASSVDGTNYGYT
TRBV9	TRBJ1-1	ASSVVGSLNTEAF
TRBV30	TRBJ1-1	AWSPSGHANTEAF
TRBV27	TRBJ1-1	ASKMGGVGTEAF
TRBV7-9	TRBJ2-3	ASSPPPGSTRILTDTQY
TRBV11-3	TRBJ2-7	ASSLAWGGSDYEQY
TRBV30	TRBJ1-1	AWSVGGEGTEAF